Presented here are 20 T cell receptor beta chains from one specimen sequenced in a study of response to subunit inactivated influenza vaccine. A single record per CDR3 protein comes from TCRdb applying MiXCR to the RT-PCR reads. The sample yields about 170,000 distinct CDR3 sequences, more than 10% seen once. This sample also belongs to another study, concerning T cells expressing NK-cell markers. This second study notes: The authors generated TCR beta cDNA through 5'RACE template switching with UMIs.

The sample was CD8+ T cells sorted from PBMCs, taken 11 to 12 days after vaccination. The receptors were gathered from a man aged 45-60 years who received an inactivated influenza vaccine.

The chain couples TRBV11-2 to TRBJ2-2; D gene unclear. V dropped 2 bases and J dropped 6 bases, with 13 bases sitting between them. CDR3 length: 15 amino acids. Germline values: CDR1 SGHAT, CDR2 FQNNGV. CDR3 sequence reads: CASSLLSGLAGELFF. The CDR3, as DNA: TGTGCCAGCAGCTTACTGTCTGGATTGGCCGGGGAGCTGTTTTTT.

V gene TRBV7-9 combines with J gene TRBJ2-2; TRBD1 aligns across 9 bases. In germline, CDR1 is SEHNR, CDR2 FQNEAQ (reference sequence). Germline trimming cut 3 bases from V and 4 bases from J; bases unmatched to any gene: 3. The CDR3 is 15 residues long. The CDR3 region is CASSFTGGITGELFF. CDR3 coding DNA: TGTGCCAGCAGCTTCACAGGGGGCATCACCGGGGAGCTGTTTTTT.

The rearrangement joins TRBV15 to TRBJ2-5; 14 bases agree with TRBD2. V lost 4 bases and J lost 5; bases outside the gene matches: 3. The CDR3 has 15 amino acids. The germline V gene has CDR1 LNHNV and CDR2 YYDKDF (reference sequence). Here the CDR3 reads CATSKGLAGDETQYF. CDR3 sequence (DNA): TGTGCCACCAGCAAGGGACTAGCGGGAGATGAGACCCAGTACTTC.

In this sample, this clonotype turned up a few times. The chain is built from TRBV7-9 and TRBJ2-1, with 7 bases lining up with TRBD2. The ends lost 5 bases at V and 8 bases at J; junction bases unmatched: 15. The CDR3 has 16 residues. The germline V gene has CDR1 SEHNR and CDR2 FQNEAQ (reference sequence). In nucleotides, the CDR3 is TGTGCCAGCAGCCCGCCTGGGGTCCGTGGGGGGGATGAGCAGTTCTTC. Translating gives CASSPPGVRGGDEQFF. Full variable domain (rest looked up from reference TRBV7-9 and TRBJ2-1): DTGVSQNPRHKITKRGQNVTFRCDPISEHNRLYWYRQTLGQGPEFLTYFQNEAQLEKSRLLSDRFSAERPKGSFSTLEIQRTEQGDSAMYLCASSPPGVRGGDEQFFGPGTRLTVL.

At least ten counts were recorded for this clonotype. The chain links TRBV27 to TRBJ2-7; 7 bases are a match to TRBD1. V shed 4 bases, J shed 4 bases, and the junction held 4 bases outside the gene matches. Germline V gene lookup returns CDR1 MNHEY and CDR2 SMNVEV (reference sequence). The CDR3 has 13 residues. CDR3: CASSSSQGYEQYF. The DNA of the CDR3 is TGTGCCAGCAGTTCCTCACAGGGGTACGAGCAGTACTTC.

V is TRBV5-6 and J is TRBJ2-6; 8 bases agree with TRBD2. The V gene end was trimmed by 0 bases and the J gene end by 0 bases; junction bases not matched to a gene: 5. Germline loops: CDR1 SGHDT, CDR2 YYEEEE. The CDR3 loop spans 18 amino acids. CDR3 residues: CASSLEAGGPSGANVLTF. CDR3 nucleotide sequence: TGTGCCAGCAGCTTGGAGGCGGGGGGCCCCTCTGGGGCCAACGTCCTGACTTTC.

This clonotype was picked up a small number of times. The gene calls are TRBV6-4 and TRBJ2-1; TRBD2 matches 11 bases. V lost 6 bases and J lost 4; bases outside the gene matches: 5. The CDR3 is 15 residues long. CDR1 is MRHNA, CDR2 SNTAGT, per germline. This CDR3 reads CASSPLAGAYNEQFF. CDR3 DNA: TGTGCCAGCAGCCCACTAGCGGGGGCGTACAATGAGCAGTTCTTC.

This clonotype was detected many times. V is TRBV27 and J is TRBJ2-1; no clear D. Trimming stripped 0 bases from V and 9 bases from J, with 6 bases between. The CDR3 is 12 residues long. The germline CDR1 and CDR2 sequences are MNHEY and SMNVEV (reference sequence). Written as DNA, the CDR3 is TGTGCCAGCAGTTTATCCCCCCCTGAGCAGTTCTTC. Its translation is CASSLSPPEQFF.

V gene TRBV7-2 combines with J gene TRBJ1-2; D perhaps matches TRBD1 (5 bases). CDR1 is SGHTA, CDR2 FQGNSA, per germline. The CDR3 loop spans 14 amino acids. Trimming cost V 8 bases and J 1 base, with 14 bases left between them. The CDR3 DNA follows: TGTGCCAGCCTATATCAGGGATTTAACTATGGCTACACCTTC. Protein: CASLYQGFNYGYTF.

This clonotype came up a few times. This chain joins TRBV2 and TRBJ2-4; 12 bases fit TRBD2. J was trimmed by 1 base and V by 7 bases; bases with no gene match: 11. Germline CDR1 reads SNHLY; CDR2 reads FYNNEI. This CDR3 has 18 residues. The CDR3 loop reads CASNLAGGQAAAKNIQYF. CDR3 sequence (DNA): TGTGCCAGCAACCTAGCGGGAGGGCAAGCCGCTGCCAAAAACATTCAGTACTTC.

The J gene is TRBJ2-1, the V gene TRBV5-1; D possibly corresponds to TRBD1 (6 bases). Germline loops: CDR1 SGHRS, CDR2 YFSETQ. The CDR3 runs 16 residues. Trimming left V 0 bases short and J 2 bases short, with 12 bases between. In nucleotides, the CDR3 is TGCGCCAGCAGCTTGGTTGGTAGGGGGACCTACAATGAGCAGTTCTTC. Encoded protein: CASSLVGRGTYNEQFF.

There are a few counts of this clonotype. CDR3 loop: CASLEVQVDSPLHF. In DNA form, the CDR3 reads TGTGCCAGCCTAGAGGTTCAGGTTGATTCACCCCTCCACTTT. This sequence joins TRBV7-2 and TRBJ1-6; no reliable D call. The germline gives CDR1 SGHTA, CDR2 FQGNSA. The CDR3 has 14 amino acids. The V and J ends lost 8 bases and 8 bases respectively, with 16 bases between them.

This clonotype occurred a few times. The V gene is TRBV11-2, the J gene TRBJ2-1; D uncertain. The germline V gene has CDR1 SGHAT and CDR2 FQNNGV. CDR3 size: 11 residues. Trimming took 4 bases from V and 6 from J, leaving 4 bases between them. The CDR3 DNA reads TGTGCCAGCAGCTCCGCCAATGAGCAGTTCTTC. Protein: CASSSANEQFF.

This clonotype was counted at least ten times. This chain joins TRBV21-1 and TRBJ1-5; no DNA check was done on the table's D call, TRBD1. TRBV21-1 is an annotated pseudogene. The CDR3 length is 15 residues. The CDR3 loop reads CASSTDRTGIQPQHF. The CDR3 DNA is TGTGCCAGCAGCACCGACAGGACAGGTATTCAGCCCCAGCATTTT.

There are many counts of this clonotype. V gene TRBV4-3 combines with J gene TRBJ2-2; 10 bases are a match to TRBD1. Germline assignment: CDR1 LGHNA and CDR2 YSLEER. Germline trimming cut 4 bases from V and 4 bases from J; bases unmatched to any gene: 6. The CDR3 is 16 amino acids. DNA of the CDR3: TGCGCCAGCAGCCTCTATTGGACAGGGGGCACCGGGGAGCTGTTTTTT. Its translation: CASSLYWTGGTGELFF.

In this sample, this clonotype turned up a few times. The CDR3 loop is CASTSNTGPEGYTF. Written as DNA, the CDR3 is TGTGCCAGCACCAGCAATACAGGGCCGGAAGGCTACACCTTC. The rearrangement joins TRBV28 to TRBJ1-2; possibly TRBD1 for D (6 bases). V was clipped by 7 bases and J by 8 bases, with 20 bases between them. CDR3 length: 14 residues. Germline V gene sequence: CDR1 MDHEN, CDR2 SYDVKM.

This clonotype appeared once. V usage is TRBV5-6 and J usage is TRBJ2-1, with TRBD1 matching 12 bases. V was pared by 2 bases and J by 9 bases, with 3 bases of the junction left unmatched. The CDR3 totals 14 residues. The germline gives CDR1 SGHDT, CDR2 YYEEEE. The CDR3 protein is CASSFGTGGTEQFF. In DNA, the CDR3 is TGTGCCAGCAGCTTCGGGACAGGGGGCACTGAGCAGTTCTTC.

This clonotype was recorded at least ten times. J is TRBJ2-1 and V is TRBV2; weak D call: TRBD2 (5 bases). Per germline, CDR1 SNHLY and CDR2 FYNNEI. The CDR3 has 15 residues. Trimming took off 3 bases at V and 2 bases at J, with 11 bases between the two ends. The CDR3 DNA reads as TGTGCCAGCAGTGACTCTAGCACCCCCTACAATGAGCAGTTCTTC. It codes for CASSDSSTPYNEQFF.

This clonotype came up a few times. The rearrangement links TRBV4-1 to TRBJ2-1; D possibly uses TRBD1 or TRBD2 (5 bases each). CDR3 size: 15 residues. V was shortened by 1 base and J by 5 bases, with 12 bases between the two germline ends. In germline, CDR1 is MGHRA, CDR2 YSYEKL. Written as DNA, the CDR3 is TGCGCCAGCAGCCAAGTCCCTAGGGGAGACAATGAGCAGTTCTTC. Translating gives CASSQVPRGDNEQFF.

In this sample, this clonotype turned up a few times. The chain carries TRBV27 and TRBJ1-1; 7 bases agree with TRBD1. Germline trimming cut 3 bases from V and 9 bases from J; bases unmatched to any gene: 10. The CDR3 length is 14 residues. Looked up from germline, CDR1 is MNHEY and CDR2 is SMNVEV (reference sequence). The CDR3 region has the DNA TGTGCCAGCAGTTTCACGGGACAGAGTAGGCAAGCTTTCTTT. Its protein product is CASSFTGQSRQAFF.